The entry that follows covers one TCR beta chain sequence. As processed by the authors: Researchers report that nucleated cell counts were estimated from reference gene primer amplification. Data came from immunoSEQ multiplex PCR; TCRdb stores just in-frame clones and leaves some out. V and J calls and clone size follow that table, whereas D and trimming were derived from the DNA. The sample records about 180,000 clones, about 88% being singletons. The sample is drawn from a study of blood T cell repertoires in COVID-19. Study-wide context: The study drew acute and convalescent COVID-19 samples from the United States, Italy and Spain. Nucleic acid was either cDNA or gDNA, and it came from T cells, B-cell-depleted T cells, or PBMCs.

The CDR3 contains 18 residues. Germline V CDR1 and CDR2: LGHDT, YNNKEL (reference sequence). Trimming removed 1 base at V and 1 base at J, with 17 bases between. The origin of this receptor is a woman aged 25 to 45 with active or convalescent COVID-19. Sample: peripheral blood. This chain connects TRBV3-1 (or the pseudogene TRBV3-2) to TRBJ2-1; D is undetermined. CDR3 sequence: CASSQAGSYLRSYNEQFF. In DNA, the CDR3 is TGTGCCAGCAGCCAAGCGGGTTCCTACCTACGATCCTACAATGAGCAGTTCTTC.